The 29 T cell receptor beta chains in this list originate from one sample, sequenced in a study of blood T cell repertoires in COVID-19. The data were produced by immunoSEQ multiplex PCR, yet TCRdb's version contains in-frame clones alone and is incomplete. The sample has 100,000 to 120,000 clones, around 64% seen once. The sequenced sample consisted of peripheral blood. The receptors derive from a woman in her forties with acute or convalescent COVID-19.

The chain recombines TRBV5-1 with TRBJ2-2; D is unresolved. Germline CDR1 SGHRS, CDR2 YFSETQ. CDR3 length equals 15 residues. The V gene lost 0 bases and the J gene lost 7 bases, with 13 bases spanning the gap. DNA for the CDR3: TGCGCCAGCAGCTTGGAGACCCCTAGGATCGGGGAGCTGTTTTTT. It codes for CASSLETPRIGELFF.

The chain carries TRBV19 and TRBJ2-1; 8 bases are a match to TRBD2. Germline CDR1 is LNHDA and CDR2 is SQIVND (reference sequence). The CDR3 totals 13 residues. Trimming at V came to 5 bases and at J to 5 bases, leaving 2 bases not matched to a gene. The CDR3 reads CASSVAGNNEQFF. DNA of the CDR3: TGTGCCAGTAGTGTAGCGGGGAACAATGAGCAGTTCTTC.

V gene TRBV5-4 combines with J gene TRBJ2-2, with 9 positions matching TRBD1. V was pared by 4 bases and J by 4 bases, with 8 bases of the junction left unmatched. This CDR3 is built from 16 residues. The germline CDR1 and CDR2 sequences are SGHNT and YYREEE (reference sequence). The CDR3 protein is CASSPTGQGATGELFF. The DNA of the CDR3 is TGTGCCAGCAGCCCGACGGGACAGGGAGCCACCGGGGAGCTGTTTTTT.

The rearrangement uses TRBV28 and TRBJ2-3, with 12 bases fitting TRBD2. Germline CDR1 MDHEN, CDR2 SYDVKM. Losses at the gene ends were 5 bases for V and 11 bases for J; bases not matched to a gene: 8. The CDR3 is made up of 14 amino acids. The CDR3 bases are TGTGCCAGCAGTAAATCTAGCGGGGGGGAAGTGCAGTATTTT. It translates to CASSKSSGGEVQYF.

This clone was seen a handful of times. V gene TRBV4-2 combines with J gene TRBJ2-2; 7 positions agree with TRBD1. Losses at the gene ends were 4 bases for V and 2 bases for J; bases not matched to a gene: 10. The germline V gene has CDR1 LGHNA and CDR2 YNFKEQ. The CDR3 length is 17 residues. The CDR3 here is CASSPVTGTANTGELFF. Here the CDR3 DNA reads TGTGCCAGCAGCCCGGTCACCGGGACAGCCAACACCGGGGAGCTGTTTTTT.

This clone appeared once. The rearrangement joins TRBV7-3 to TRBJ1-6; 8 nucleotides match TRBD1. In germline, CDR1 is SGHTA, CDR2 FQGTGA. The CDR3 extends over 16 amino acids. With V trimmed by 4 bases and J by 4 bases, 6 bases remained unmatched. The CDR3 DNA reads as TGTGCCAGCAGCTCGACCGACAGGGGTTATAATTCACCCCTCCACTTT. It yields the protein CASSSTDRGYNSPLHF.

The V call is TRBV5-4, the J call TRBJ2-1; tentative D call: TRBD2 (5 bases). Germline V gene lookup returns CDR1 SGHNT and CDR2 YYREEE (reference sequence). Between the trimmed V and J ends, which lost 4 bases and 8 bases, there was a span of 10 bases. The CDR3 length is 12 residues. CDR3 protein: CASSPEGYEQFF. CDR3 sequence (DNA): TGTGCCAGCAGCCCCGAGGGATATGAGCAGTTCTTC.

This clone occurred a few times. The sample carries other DNA sequences with the same CDR3. J is TRBJ2-7 and V is TRBV11-2; 7 positions match TRBD2. CDR1 SGHAT and CDR2 FQNNGV come from the germline V gene. With 3 bases clipped from V and 2 bases from J, the junction kept 4 bases outside the gene matches. This CDR3 is 14 amino acids long. DNA of the CDR3: TGTGCCAGCAGCTTGGGGCGGGGGACCTACGAGCAGTACTTC. This codes for CASSLGRGTYEQYF.

J is TRBJ2-7 and V is TRBV7-5; TRBD2 is taken as the D call from the table, unchecked against the DNA. TRBV7-5 is marked as a pseudogene. The CDR3 extends over 14 amino acids. The CDR3, as DNA: TGTGTCAGAAGCTTAGAACGGGTAGGAGGTGAGCAGTACTTC. Translation gives CVRSLERVGGEQYF.

For the CDR3, the DNA is TGTGCCAGCAGGAGCTCTGGCTACGAGCAGTACTTC. This codes for CASRSSGYEQYF. The rearrangement uses TRBV2 and TRBJ2-7; D is ambiguous. Looked up from germline, CDR1 is SNHLY and CDR2 is FYNNEI. This CDR3 is 12 amino acids long. V lost 6 bases, J lost 3 bases, and 9 bases lay in between.

As regards this clone: The sample contains more than one DNA sequence encoding this CDR3. CDR3 in DNA: TGCGCCAGCAGCTCCGGACAGCCTAATCAGCCCCAGCATTTT. It encodes CASSSGQPNQPQHF. V usage is TRBV5-1 and J usage is TRBJ1-5, with D possibly matching TRBD1 (6 bases). The CDR3 has 14 amino acids. The germline V and J ends were trimmed by 3 bases and 4 bases, with 11 bases remaining between them. Germline CDR1 and CDR2: SGHRS and YFSETQ.

This chain connects TRBV7-9 to TRBJ2-3, with D perhaps TRBD1 (7 bases). The V end was cut by 5 bases, the J end by 0 bases, with 18 bases between. The germline V gene has CDR1 SEHNR and CDR2 FQNEAQ (reference sequence). CDR3 length: 17 residues. CDR3 nucleotide sequence: TGTGCCAGCAGCAAAGGTGCAGGGGGGATAAGCACAGATACGCAGTATTTT. It yields the protein CASSKGAGGISTDTQYF.

CDR3 protein: CASAITGGSYEQYF. The DNA for the CDR3 is TGCGCCAGCGCCATCACAGGGGGTTCCTACGAGCAGTACTTC. This chain connects TRBV5-1 to TRBJ2-7; 8 bases are shared with TRBD1. The CDR3 has 14 amino acids. Germline V CDR1 and CDR2: SGHRS, YFSETQ. V lost 7 bases, J lost 1 base, and 7 bases stayed unmatched.

Here the CDR3 DNA reads TGCGCCAGCAGCTTGGTTGGGGCATTGGAGACCCAGTACTTC. This gives the protein CASSLVGALETQYF. V and J are TRBV5-1 and TRBJ2-5, with TRBD1 as a possible D gene (5 bases). Trimming took 0 bases from V and 5 from J, leaving 11 bases between them. The V gene's germline CDR1 is SGHRS and CDR2 YFSETQ. The CDR3 sequence is 14 residues long.

J is TRBJ2-7 and V is TRBV6-5, with 10 bases aligning to TRBD1. V shed 5 bases, J shed 7 bases, and the junction held 8 bases outside the gene matches. This CDR3 has 14 amino acids. Germline CDR1 MNHEY, CDR2 SVGAGI. CDR3 DNA: TGTGCCAGCAGTCCCGGGACAGGGGCTCGGGAGCAGTACTTC. Its protein is CASSPGTGAREQYF.

V usage is TRBV6-5 and J usage is TRBJ2-4; D is possibly TRBD2 (5 bases). The CDR3 covers 15 residues. CDR1 and CDR2 (germline): MNHEY, SVGAGI. Between the trimmed V and J ends, which lost 6 bases and 4 bases, there was a span of 16 bases. CDR3 sequence (DNA): TGTGCCAGCAGCCCCTCAGCGGCAGCGAAAAACATTCAGTACTTC. Protein product: CASSPSAAAKNIQYF.

Ten or more counts support this clone. The gene calls are TRBV5-1 and TRBJ2-7, with D unresolved. Germline loops: CDR1 SGHRS, CDR2 YFSETQ. Trimming pared 3 bases from V and 3 bases from J, leaving 4 bases between. The CDR3 totals 11 residues. The CDR3, as DNA: TGCGCCAGCAGCTCCCACTACGAGCAGTACTTC. This gives the protein CASSSHYEQYF. The whole variable domain, remainder taken from reference TRBV5-1 and TRBJ2-7, is KAGVTQTPRYLIKTRGQQVTLSCSPISGHRSVSWYQQTPGQGLQFLFEYFSETQRNKGNFPGRFSGRQFSNSRSEMNVSTLELGDSALYLCASSSHYEQYFGPGTRLTVT.

The sample holds a few counts of this clone. CDR3 DNA sequence: TGTGCCAGCAGCCCCGGGACTAGAGTCACCGGGGAGCTGTTTTTT. It codes for CASSPGTRVTGELFF. The chain has TRBV3-1 (or the pseudogene TRBV3-2) and TRBJ2-2; 8 bases agree with TRBD2. Per the germline V gene, CDR1 is LGHDT and CDR2 is YNNKEL (reference sequence). The CDR3 has 15 amino acids. The V gene end was trimmed by 4 bases and the J gene end by 4 bases; junction bases not matched to a gene: 5.

CDR3 DNA: TGTGCCAGCAGCTTCGAGGGAAGGGAAGCTTTCTTT. This codes for CASSFEGREAFF. The chain employs TRBV7-9 and TRBJ1-1; D gene unclear. The CDR3 contains 12 residues. Looked up from germline, CDR1 is SEHNR and CDR2 is FQNEAQ (reference sequence). Trimming took 3 bases from V and 8 from J, leaving 10 bases between them.

The chain carries TRBV2 and TRBJ1-5, with D hard to call. Trimming cost V 3 bases and J 6 bases, with 6 bases left between them. The CDR3 length is 12 residues. Germline assignment: CDR1 SNHLY and CDR2 FYNNEI. CDR3 sequence reads: CASSDRGQPQHF. The CDR3 coding sequence is TGTGCCAGCAGTGATCGCGGTCAGCCCCAGCATTTT.

This clone was counted a few times. This chain joins TRBV11-2 and TRBJ2-1, with 7 bases matching TRBD1. Per germline, CDR1 SGHAT and CDR2 FQNNGV. CDR3 length: 15 residues. J gave up 10 bases and V 5 bases, and 14 bases lay outside the gene matches. The CDR3 DNA is TGTGCCAGCAGCGGAGTACAGGGGCCCCTTGCCGAGCAGTTCTTC. Translated, it gives CASSGVQGPLAEQFF.

For this clone: Other DNA sequences from this sample encode an identical CDR3 as well. This sequence joins TRBV7-9 and TRBJ1-1; possible D gene TRBD1, 5 bases. V was pared by 5 bases and J by 4 bases, with 11 bases between. Looked up from germline, CDR1 is SEHNR and CDR2 is FQNEAQ (reference sequence). CDR3 size: 13 residues. The CDR3 is CASSGQGGTEAFF. For the CDR3, the DNA is TGTGCCAGCAGCGGGCAGGGAGGCACTGAAGCTTTCTTT.

This clone has more than one count but fewer than ten. The rearrangement links TRBV25-1 to TRBJ1-5; D is unclear. The CDR3 extends over 16 amino acids. Trimming took 1 base from V and 3 from J, leaving 13 bases between them. The V gene's germline CDR1 is MGHDK and CDR2 SYGVNS. The CDR3 reads CASSELYGVNNQPQHF. The CDR3, as DNA: TGTGCCAGCAGTGAATTGTACGGGGTCAACAATCAGCCCCAGCATTTT.

This clone was observed a handful of times. This rearrangement joins TRBV7-8 to TRBJ2-7, with D hard to call. There are 12 residues in the CDR3. The ends were cut back, 5 bases at V and 3 bases at J, with 8 bases in the middle. In germline, CDR1 is SGHVS, CDR2 FQNEAQ. CDR3 DNA sequence: TGTGCCAGCAGCCCAACTGGCTACGAGCAGTACTTC. This codes for CASSPTGYEQYF.

V and J are TRBV6-6 and TRBJ2-1, with 9 bases lining up with TRBD2. After removal of 4 bases from V and 6 bases from J, the junction contained 7 bases not matched to a gene. The CDR3 length is 15 residues. Germline V lookup: CDR1 MNHNY, CDR2 SVGAGI (reference sequence). CDR3 region: CASSFQRGAGNEQFF. In nucleotides, the CDR3 is TGTGCCAGCAGTTTTCAGCGGGGGGCCGGCAATGAGCAGTTCTTC.

The V call is TRBV6-5, the J call TRBJ1-4; D gene unclear. Trimming removed 10 bases from V and 0 bases from J, with 12 bases in between. This CDR3 is built from 14 residues. Germline V gives CDR1 MNHEY, CDR2 SVGAGI. DNA of the CDR3: TGTGCCACCCGGCCGACTGCAACTAATGAAAAACTGTTTTTT. It yields the protein CATRPTATNEKLFF.

The chain links TRBV7-3 to TRBJ1-2; TRBD1 matches at 7 bases. Germline CDR1 is SGHTA and CDR2 is FQGTGA. V shed 5 bases, J shed 0 bases, and the junction held 6 bases outside the gene matches. The CDR3 consists of 15 residues. DNA for the CDR3: TGTGCCAGCAGCGCAGGGACAGAACCTAACTATGGCTACACCTTC. Its protein is CASSAGTEPNYGYTF.

The chain couples TRBV19 to TRBJ1-1; 9 bases map to TRBD1. Germline-derived CDR1 and CDR2 are LNHDA and SQIVND (reference sequence). Trimming cost V 4 bases and J 5 bases; bases outside gene matches: 8. There are 15 residues in the CDR3. The CDR3 DNA reads as TGTGCCAGTAGTAGCAAAAACAGGGGGCTGACTGAAGCTTTCTTT. Amino acid sequence: CASSSKNRGLTEAFF.

This clone was observed once. The gene calls are TRBV9 and TRBJ2-1, with D maybe TRBD1 (6 bases). Trimming left V 1 base short and J 10 bases short, with 18 bases between. The germline V gene has CDR1 SGDLS and CDR2 YYNGEE. The CDR3 covers 15 residues. The CDR3 bases are TGTGCCAGCAGCGTAAGCTCATACAGGGACGGGGAGCAGTTCTTC. It yields the protein CASSVSSYRDGEQFF.